Listed below are T cell receptor beta chains from one sample, sequenced in a study of blood T cell repertoires in COVID-19. TCRdb's table, derived via immunoSEQ multiplex PCR, lists solely in-frame clones and lacks some. The table shows about 280,000 clones, with roughly 85% occurring only once. The sequencing sample was made of peripheral blood. The origin of the receptors is a human donor in a cohort sampled during active COVID-19. Both conserved end residues are part of each CDR3. The order of the fields is clone size, J gene, D gene, V gene, CDR3 DNA, CDR3 protein. The D gene is left open where the match is weak. The listing skips clone size in some rows; elsewhere it reads once, few, many or a size class.

clone size: -
J gene: TRBJ2-1
D gene: TRBD2
V gene: TRBV18
CDR3 DNA: TGTGCCAGCTCCTCTTCCGGGACTAGAGAGGGGAATGAGCAGTTCTTC
CDR3 protein: CASSSSGTREGNEQFF

clone size: -
J gene: TRBJ2-3
D gene: TRBD2
V gene: TRBV5-1
CDR3 DNA: TGCGCCAGCAGCGGGACTAGCGGAGATACGCAGTATTTT
CDR3 protein: CASSGTSGDTQYF

clone size: -
J gene: TRBJ2-5
D gene: -
V gene: TRBV7-9
CDR3 DNA: TGTGCCAGCACCATAATGGGACTCGGAGAGACCCAGTACTTC
CDR3 protein: CASTIMGLGETQYF

clone size: once
J gene: TRBJ2-6
D gene: -
V gene: TRBV5-1
CDR3 DNA: TGCGCCAGCAGCCCGGAGGGGGGGACGGGAAGCTCTGGGGCCAACGTCCTGACTTTC
CDR3 protein: CASSPEGGTGSSGANVLTF

clone size: -
J gene: TRBJ1-1
D gene: TRBD1
V gene: TRBV9
CDR3 DNA: TGTGCCAGCAGCGCCCAGGGACAGGGCAACACTGAAGCTTTCTTT
CDR3 protein: CASSAQGQGNTEAFF

clone size: -
J gene: TRBJ1-6
D gene: -
V gene: TRBV7-2
CDR3 DNA: TGTGCCAGCAGCTTAGATCAGGGATGGGCCCTCCACTTT
CDR3 protein: CASSLDQGWALHF

clone size: -
J gene: TRBJ1-1
D gene: -
V gene: TRBV20-1
CDR3 DNA: TGCAGCCCCCCAGGGAACACTGAAGCTTTCTTT
CDR3 protein: CSPPGNTEAFF

clone size: -
J gene: TRBJ2-1
D gene: TRBD2
V gene: TRBV4-1
CDR3 DNA: TGCGCCAGCAGGCCTAGCGGGGGCCGGAGATCCTACAATGAGCAGTTCTTC
CDR3 protein: CASRPSGGRRSYNEQFF

clone size: many
J gene: TRBJ1-2
D gene: -
V gene: TRBV7-9
CDR3 DNA: TGTGCCAGCAGCCCTGCAGGTCTTGGCTACACCTTC
CDR3 protein: CASSPAGLGYTF

clone size: many
J gene: TRBJ1-1
D gene: -
V gene: TRBV18
CDR3 DNA: TGTGCCAGCTCACCATTGCAACCCGAGCGGAACACTGAAGCTTTCTTT
CDR3 protein: CASSPLQPERNTEAFF

clone size: once
J gene: TRBJ1-3
D gene: -
V gene: TRBV18
CDR3 DNA: TGTGCCAGCTCCCCCCAAATCCCATCTGGAAACACCATATATTTT
CDR3 protein: CASSPQIPSGNTIYF

clone size: -
J gene: TRBJ1-4
D gene: TRBD1
V gene: TRBV5-6
CDR3 DNA: TGTGCCAGCAGCTTGTCTGGGACAGGGGATGAAAAACTGTTTTTT
CDR3 protein: CASSLSGTGDEKLFF

clone size: -
J gene: TRBJ1-6
D gene: TRBD1
V gene: TRBV5-1
CDR3 DNA: TGCGCCAGCAGCCGCGCACCAATTACAGGGGGCTTCGCACCCCTCCACTTT
CDR3 protein: CASSRAPITGGFAPLHF

clone size: -
J gene: TRBJ2-2
D gene: -
V gene: TRBV27
CDR3 DNA: TGTGCCAGCAGTTACTCGACTCAGGGTACCGGGGAGCTGTTTTTT
CDR3 protein: CASSYSTQGTGELFF

clone size: -
J gene: TRBJ2-3
D gene: -
V gene: TRBV9
CDR3 DNA: TGTGCCAGCAGCGCGTCACAGGGCACAGATACGCAGTATTTT
CDR3 protein: CASSASQGTDTQYF

clone size: -
J gene: TRBJ1-2
D gene: -
V gene: TRBV15
CDR3 DNA: TGTGCCACCAGCAGAGACGGCGGACAGAACTATGGCTACACCTTC
CDR3 protein: CATSRDGGQNYGYTF

clone size: -
J gene: TRBJ1-4
D gene: -
V gene: TRBV18
CDR3 DNA: TGTGCCAGCTCAATTCTTGGCGGGGAAAAACTGTTTTTT
CDR3 protein: CASSILGGEKLFF

clone size: -
J gene: TRBJ1-1
D gene: -
V gene: TRBV29-1
CDR3 DNA: TGCAGCGTTGAAGAGCACGAGGCTGAAGCTTTCTTT
CDR3 protein: CSVEEHEAEAFF

clone size: once
J gene: TRBJ2-2
D gene: TRBD1
V gene: TRBV7-2
CDR3 DNA: TGTGCCAGCAGCTTAAACAGGGGGCAGACCGGGGAGCTGTTTTTT
CDR3 protein: CASSLNRGQTGELFF

clone size: -
J gene: TRBJ2-3
D gene: -
V gene: TRBV11-2
CDR3 DNA: TGTGCCAGCAGCTTAGGGTCCAGCGGCGGCACAGATACGCAGTATTTT
CDR3 protein: CASSLGSSGGTDTQYF

clone size: -
J gene: TRBJ1-5
D gene: TRBD1
V gene: TRBV2
CDR3 DNA: TGTGCCAGCAGTGCAGACAGGGCTTATAGCAATCAGCCCCAGCATTTT
CDR3 protein: CASSADRAYSNQPQHF

clone size: -
J gene: TRBJ2-3
D gene: TRBD2
V gene: TRBV5-6
CDR3 DNA: TGTGCCAGCAGCCCCTCTAGCGGGAGGTGGGGAGATACGCAGTATTTT
CDR3 protein: CASSPSSGRWGDTQYF

clone size: -
J gene: TRBJ2-1
D gene: -
V gene: TRBV11-3
CDR3 DNA: TGTGCCAGCAGCTTAGACTACCACCCCTACAATGAGCAGTTCTTC
CDR3 protein: CASSLDYHPYNEQFF

clone size: -
J gene: TRBJ2-1
D gene: TRBD1
V gene: TRBV5-1
CDR3 DNA: TGCGCCAGCAGAGGTGGGACAGGGGAGAATGAGCAGTTCTTC
CDR3 protein: CASRGGTGENEQFF

clone size: -
J gene: TRBJ2-2
D gene: -
V gene: TRBV6-5
CDR3 DNA: TGTGCCAGCAGTTACGGTTGGAGCACCGGGGAGCTGTTTTTT
CDR3 protein: CASSYGWSTGELFF

clone size: -
J gene: TRBJ1-1
D gene: TRBD1
V gene: TRBV19
CDR3 DNA: TGTGCCAGTAGTATAGGTCAACAGGGGAGGAACACTGAAGCTTTCTTT
CDR3 protein: CASSIGQQGRNTEAFF

clone size: -
J gene: TRBJ2-3
D gene: -
V gene: TRBV4-3
CDR3 DNA: TGCGCCAGCAGCCAAGATCCGAGCACAGATACGCAGTATTTT
CDR3 protein: CASSQDPSTDTQYF

clone size: -
J gene: TRBJ2-5
D gene: TRBD2
V gene: TRBV7-2
CDR3 DNA: TGTGCCAGCAGCTTAGGAAGTAGCGGGGTAAGAGAGACCCAGTACTTC
CDR3 protein: CASSLGSSGVRETQYF

clone size: -
J gene: TRBJ1-6
D gene: -
V gene: TRBV28
CDR3 DNA: TGTGCCAGCAGTTTGGCGAGCCTAGGCAATTCACCCCTCCACTTT
CDR3 protein: CASSLASLGNSPLHF

clone size: -
J gene: TRBJ1-1
D gene: TRBD1
V gene: TRBV6-6
CDR3 DNA: TGTGCCAGCAGTCCCTCCCGTGGGATCAGGGGGGACACTGAAGCTTTCTTT
CDR3 protein: CASSPSRGIRGDTEAFF

clone size: -
J gene: TRBJ2-7
D gene: -
V gene: TRBV2
CDR3 DNA: TGTGCCAGCGGGGTAGCGAGCTCCTACGAGCAGTACTTC
CDR3 protein: CASGVASSYEQYF

clone size: -
J gene: TRBJ1-5
D gene: -
V gene: TRBV19
CDR3 DNA: TGTGCCAGTAGTATAGCTTCACCAGATAGCAATCAGCCCCAGCATTTT
CDR3 protein: CASSIASPDSNQPQHF

clone size: -
J gene: TRBJ1-2
D gene: -
V gene: TRBV6-2/TRBV6-3
CDR3 DNA: TGTGCCAGCAGTCAGTTCTATGGCTACACCTTC
CDR3 protein: CASSQFYGYTF

clone size: -
J gene: TRBJ1-5
D gene: TRBD1
V gene: TRBV19
CDR3 DNA: TGTGCCAGTAGTGAGGCAAAGGGGGCCAATCAGCCCCAGCATTTT
CDR3 protein: CASSEAKGANQPQHF

clone size: -
J gene: TRBJ1-2
D gene: -
V gene: TRBV7-9
CDR3 DNA: TGTGCCAGCAGCTTAGTCCTGGGGGCGAACTATGGCTACACCTTC
CDR3 protein: CASSLVLGANYGYTF

clone size: -
J gene: TRBJ1-5
D gene: -
V gene: TRBV2
CDR3 DNA: TGTGCCAGCAGCTATTACAGGGAAGGACAGCCCCAGCATTTT
CDR3 protein: CASSYYREGQPQHF

clone size: -
J gene: TRBJ2-3
D gene: TRBD1
V gene: TRBV19
CDR3 DNA: TGTGCCAGTAGTATGGAGGGGGACAGGGGGTTCACAGATACGCAGTATTTT
CDR3 protein: CASSMEGDRGFTDTQYF

clone size: -
J gene: TRBJ2-2
D gene: -
V gene: TRBV3-1/TRBV3-2
CDR3 DNA: TGTGCCAGCAGCCAAGCCGCTATCCGGGAGCTGTTTTTT
CDR3 protein: CASSQAAIRELFF

clone size: -
J gene: TRBJ2-3
D gene: -
V gene: TRBV5-1
CDR3 DNA: TGCGCCAGCAGGGCCGACCCGGAGGCCACAGATACGCAGTATTTT
CDR3 protein: CASRADPEATDTQYF

clone size: -
J gene: TRBJ2-1
D gene: TRBD1
V gene: TRBV10-3
CDR3 DNA: TGTGCCATCAGTGCAGGGGGAAATGAGCAGTTCTTC
CDR3 protein: CAISAGGNEQFF

clone size: -
J gene: TRBJ2-5
D gene: -
V gene: TRBV4-3
CDR3 DNA: TGCGCCAGCAGCCAAGGAGAGGCGGGGACCCAGTACTTC
CDR3 protein: CASSQGEAGTQYF

clone size: -
J gene: TRBJ2-7
D gene: TRBD1
V gene: TRBV5-4
CDR3 DNA: TGTGCCAGCGGGAGACAGGGCTCCTACGAGCAGTACTTC
CDR3 protein: CASGRQGSYEQYF

clone size: -
J gene: TRBJ2-3
D gene: TRBD2
V gene: TRBV27
CDR3 DNA: TGTGCCAGCAGTTTAGGGACTAGCGGGAGGCCGAGTACTACGCAGTATTTT
CDR3 protein: CASSLGTSGRPSTTQYF

clone size: -
J gene: TRBJ2-1
D gene: TRBD2
V gene: TRBV6-6
CDR3 DNA: TGTGCCAGTCGGACTAGCGGGAGTAGTGAACCTCAGTTCTTC
CDR3 protein: CASRTSGSSEPQFF

clone size: -
J gene: TRBJ1-2
D gene: -
V gene: TRBV24-1
CDR3 DNA: TGTGCCACCAGTGGCAGACAGGTTCCTAACTATGGCTACACCTTC
CDR3 protein: CATSGRQVPNYGYTF

clone size: -
J gene: TRBJ2-1
D gene: -
V gene: TRBV11-2
CDR3 DNA: TGTGCCAGCAGCTTAGTGCGGAGTATCGATGAGCAGTTCTTC
CDR3 protein: CASSLVRSIDEQFF

clone size: -
J gene: TRBJ2-1
D gene: -
V gene: TRBV12-3/TRBV12-4
CDR3 DNA: TGTGCCAGCAGTGGGGGGTCGGGTGAGCAGTTCTTC
CDR3 protein: CASSGGSGEQFF

clone size: -
J gene: TRBJ2-3
D gene: TRBD2
V gene: TRBV13
CDR3 DNA: TGTGCCAGCAGCTTTGGGGGGGCGGGAGGGCGCACAGATACGCAGTATTTT
CDR3 protein: CASSFGGAGGRTDTQYF

clone size: -
J gene: TRBJ2-3
D gene: TRBD2
V gene: TRBV12-5
CDR3 DNA: TGTGCTAGTGGTTTGAGCGGGGCTACAGATACGCAGTATTTT
CDR3 protein: CASGLSGATDTQYF

clone size: -
J gene: TRBJ2-1
D gene: TRBD2
V gene: TRBV28
CDR3 DNA: TGTGCCAGCAGTTTCAGACTAGCGCAAACCCGGGGCTACAATGAGCAGTTCTTC
CDR3 protein: CASSFRLAQTRGYNEQFF

clone size: -
J gene: TRBJ2-2
D gene: TRBD1
V gene: TRBV7-9
CDR3 DNA: TGTGCCAGCAGCCGAACAGGGGCTACAAACACCGGGGAGCTGTTTTTT
CDR3 protein: CASSRTGATNTGELFF

clone size: -
J gene: TRBJ2-7
D gene: TRBD1
V gene: TRBV2
CDR3 DNA: TGTGCCAGCAGTGTTACAGGGGCAAGCTACGAGCAGTACTTC
CDR3 protein: CASSVTGASYEQYF

clone size: -
J gene: TRBJ1-1
D gene: TRBD1
V gene: TRBV3-1/TRBV3-2
CDR3 DNA: TGTGCCAGCAGCCAAACTTGGACAGGGAACACTGAAGCTTTCTTT
CDR3 protein: CASSQTWTGNTEAFF

clone size: -
J gene: TRBJ1-2
D gene: TRBD1
V gene: TRBV28
CDR3 DNA: TGTGCCAGCAGGGGGCCGGGACAGGGTGACTACACCTTC
CDR3 protein: CASRGPGQGDYTF

clone size: -
J gene: TRBJ2-7
D gene: TRBD2
V gene: TRBV6-2/TRBV6-3
CDR3 DNA: TGTGCCAGCAGTTACTCCCTCATGACGGGAGGCTCCTACGAGCAGTACTTC
CDR3 protein: CASSYSLMTGGSYEQYF

clone size: -
J gene: TRBJ2-1
D gene: TRBD2
V gene: TRBV19
CDR3 DNA: TGTGCCAGTAGAAAAGGGACTAGTTTCGATGAGCAGTTCTTC
CDR3 protein: CASRKGTSFDEQFF

clone size: -
J gene: TRBJ2-7
D gene: -
V gene: TRBV19
CDR3 DNA: TGTGCCAGTAGTGCGACAATTACCTACGAGCAGTACTTC
CDR3 protein: CASSATITYEQYF

clone size: -
J gene: TRBJ2-7
D gene: -
V gene: TRBV9
CDR3 DNA: TGTGCCAGCAGCGTAGATTGGCGGGGACACGAGCAGTACTTC
CDR3 protein: CASSVDWRGHEQYF